What follows are 14 T cell receptor beta chains derived from one specimen sequenced in a study of blood T cell repertoires in COVID-19. The repertoire was sequenced with immunoSEQ multiplex PCR; TCRdb's copy has only in-frame clones and lacks some. The data show 72,000 or so clones, more than 80% seen once. What was sequenced was peripheral blood. Receptors were obtained from an elderly woman with active or convalescent COVID-19.

This clone showed up just once. The chain links TRBV9 to TRBJ2-3; D not certain. This CDR3 spans 11 amino acids. V was trimmed by 4 bases and J by 6 bases, leaving 6 bases between them. Germline V gene lookup returns CDR1 SGDLS and CDR2 YYNGEE. The CDR3 here is CASSREDTQYF. The CDR3 DNA follows: TGTGCCAGCAGCCGAGAGGATACGCAGTATTTT. The full variable domain, rest sourced from reference TRBV9 and TRBJ2-3, is DSGVTQTPKHLITATGQRVTLRCSPRSGDLSVYWYQQSLDQGLQFLIQYYNGEERAKGNILERFSAQQFPDLHSELNLSSLELGDSALYFCASSREDTQYFGPGTRLTVL.

The CDR3 loop reads CASSLKKGQIPYEQYF. CDR3 DNA: TGTGCCAGCAGCTTAAAGAAGGGACAGATCCCCTACGAGCAGTACTTC. V is TRBV7-9 and J is TRBJ2-7, with TRBD1 identical over 7 bases. The CDR3 sequence is 16 residues long. V lost 2 bases, J lost 2 bases, and 9 bases stayed unmatched. CDR1 and CDR2 from the germline V gene are SEHNR and FQNEAQ (reference sequence).

The chain couples TRBV18 to TRBJ1-2, with TRBD1 identical over 9 bases. The ends lost 3 bases at V and 1 base at J; junction bases unmatched: 6. CDR1 is KGHSH, CDR2 LQKENI, per germline. The CDR3 has 16 amino acids. The CDR3 DNA follows: TGTGCCAGCTCACCGACACCGGGACAGGGTAACTATGGCTACACCTTC. Translating gives CASSPTPGQGNYGYTF. The full variable domain, with the rest looked up from reference TRBV18 and TRBJ1-2, is NAGVMQNPRHLVRRRGQEARLRCSPMKGHSHVYWYRQLPEEGLKFMVYLQKENIIDESGMPKERFSAEFPKEGPSILRIQQVVRGDSAAYFCASSPTPGQGNYGYTFGSGTRLTVV.

This chain links TRBV5-5 with TRBJ2-3, with D tentatively TRBD1 (7 bases). V was shortened by 4 bases and J by 3 bases, with 24 bases between the two germline ends. The CDR3 is 18 amino acids. Germline CDR1 reads SGHKS; CDR2 reads YYEKEE (reference sequence). The CDR3 region has the DNA TGTGCCAGCAGCAGAAGACAGGGCGGTGCGGGGTGGACAGATACGCAGTATTTT. It encodes CASSRRQGGAGWTDTQYF.

V is TRBV5-1 and J is TRBJ2-7, with 7 bases that match TRBD2. Losses at the gene ends were 6 bases for V and 0 bases for J; bases not matched to a gene: 9. Germline CDR1 is SGHRS and CDR2 is YFSETQ. This CDR3 contains 15 residues. DNA for the CDR3: TGCGCCAGCACCCCCCAGGGAGGGGCCTCCTACGAGCAGTACTTC. Residues: CASTPQGGASYEQYF.

In its sample, this clone was seen once. This chain connects TRBV7-9 to TRBJ2-5; TRBD1 aligns across 7 bases. CDR3 length equals 16 residues. Germline CDR1 reads SEHNR; CDR2 reads FQNEAQ (reference sequence). V lost 8 bases, J lost 2 bases, and 14 bases stayed unmatched. The CDR3 spells CASSPNRGWGQETQYF. The CDR3 DNA follows: TGTGCCAGCTCCCCCAACAGGGGATGGGGGCAAGAGACCCAGTACTTC. Together with reference TRBV7-9 and TRBJ2-5, the CDR3 gives the full variable domain: DTGVSQNPRHKITKRGQNVTFRCDPISEHNRLYWYRQTLGQGPEFLTYFQNEAQLEKSRLLSDRFSAERPKGSFSTLEIQRTEQGDSAMYLCASSPNRGWGQETQYFGPGTRLLVL.

The chain employs TRBV30 and TRBJ1-1; TRBD1 matches 7 bases. The CDR3 totals 13 residues. The germline V gene encodes CDR1 GTSNPN and CDR2 SVGIG (reference sequence). Trimming removed 1 base from V and 7 bases from J; junction bases left unmatched: 6. The CDR3 DNA follows: TGTGCCTGGAGTGGGGACAGTTTTTTTGAAGCTTTCTTT. It yields the protein CAWSGDSFFEAFF.

The chain has TRBV9 and TRBJ2-3; D perhaps matches TRBD1 (7 bases). Trimming took off 4 bases at V and 0 bases at J, with 12 bases between the two ends. The CDR3 is made up of 15 amino acids. Germline loops: CDR1 SGDLS, CDR2 YYNGEE. The CDR3 protein is CASSSGGTSTDTQYF. The CDR3 nucleotides read TGTGCCAGCAGCTCAGGGGGGACTAGCACAGATACGCAGTATTTT.

The rearrangement uses TRBV6-5 and TRBJ1-2, with 7 nucleotides matching TRBD1. V lost 8 bases and J lost 3; bases outside the gene matches: 3. CDR1 MNHEY and CDR2 SVGAGI come from the germline V gene. The CDR3 sequence is 12 residues long. Here the CDR3 reads CASSDRYYGYTF. The CDR3 nucleotides are TGTGCCAGCTCGGACAGGTACTATGGCTACACCTTC.

The chain employs TRBV28 and TRBJ1-3, with D uncertain. V was clipped by 7 bases and J by 0 bases, with 4 bases between them. Per the germline V gene, CDR1 is MDHEN and CDR2 is SYDVKM. The CDR3 sequence is 12 residues long. The CDR3 region is CASKSSGNTIYF. The CDR3 DNA follows: TGTGCCAGCAAGAGCTCTGGAAACACCATATATTTT. Drawing the rest from reference TRBV28 and TRBJ1-3, the complete variable domain is DVKVTQSSRYLVKRTGEKVFLECVQDMDHENMFWYRQDPGLGLRLIYFSYDVKMKEKGDIPEGYSVSREKKERFSLILESASTNQTSMYLCASKSSGNTIYFGEGSWLTVV.

This chain uses TRBV6-2 or TRBV6-3 with TRBJ2-2; a weak D match, TRBD2 (6 bases). The V gene's germline CDR1 is MNHEY and CDR2 SVGEGT. V was clipped by 5 bases and J by 1 base, with 14 bases between them. The CDR3 contains 16 residues. In nucleotides, the CDR3 is TGTGCCAGCAGTACCGGGAGTGGGGTGAACACCGGGGAGCTGTTTTTT. This sequence encodes CASSTGSGVNTGELFF.

V usage is TRBV25-1 and J usage is TRBJ2-6; D is ambiguous. The CDR3 extends over 13 amino acids. Trimming shortened V by 11 bases and J by 3 bases, and 11 bases separated the two germline ends. Germline V gene sequence: CDR1 MGHDK, CDR2 SYGVNS. Here the CDR3 reads CAARSVGANVLTF. DNA for the CDR3: TGTGCCGCCCGGAGTGTTGGGGCCAACGTCCTGACTTTC.

The CDR3 sequence is CASSQAYREGSTEAFF. In DNA, the CDR3 is TGCGCCAGCAGCCAAGCCTACAGGGAGGGTAGTACTGAAGCTTTCTTT. The rearrangement links TRBV4-1 to TRBJ1-1; weak D call: TRBD1 (6 bases). The CDR3 length is 16 residues. Trimming took 1 base from V and 5 from J, leaving 17 bases between them. Germline-derived CDR1 and CDR2 are MGHRA and YSYEKL.

The genes are TRBV5-1 and TRBJ1-2, with D perhaps matching TRBD1 (6 bases). The CDR3 loop spans 13 amino acids. The V end lost 4 bases, the J end lost 8 bases, and 15 bases lay between the germline ends. Germline lookup yields CDR1 SGHRS and CDR2 YFSETQ. The chain's CDR3 is CASSENYRDGYTF. In nucleotides, the CDR3 is TGCGCCAGCAGCGAAAATTACAGGGACGGCTACACCTTC. The full variable domain, with the rest looked up from reference TRBV5-1 and TRBJ1-2, is KAGVTQTPRYLIKTRGQQVTLSCSPISGHRSVSWYQQTPGQGLQFLFEYFSETQRNKGNFPGRFSGRQFSNSRSEMNVSTLELGDSALYLCASSENYRDGYTFGSGTRLTVV.